This TCR beta chain derives from a study of identical twins. This CDR3 is 12 amino acids long. Germline V gene sequence: CDR1 GTSNPN, CDR2 SVGIG (reference sequence). Trimming cost V 1 base and J 15 bases; bases outside gene matches: 8. Findings and limits, study-wide: In cord blood, abundant beta clonotypes had fewer insertions; memory showed no trend.

About this clonotype: What it binds is not known.

The cDNA had a unique molecular identifier and a template-switch universal primer site. TCRdb itself ran the 5' RACE reads through MiXCR, one entry per CDR3 protein. The sample has around 490,000 distinct CDR3 sequences; more than 13% are singletons. These data were also reused for a study on yellow fever vaccine responses in identical twins. That paper notes: In identical twins, vaccine T cell responses appeared partly shared and partly individual.

The rearrangement links TRBV30 to TRBJ2-1; 8 bases line up with TRBD1. The sequenced sample consisted of CD4+ T cells sorted from blood. The origin of this receptor is a woman between 18 and 29 years old in good health. The CDR3, as DNA: TGTGCCTGGAGTGCTCGGACAGGGAACGCGTTCTTC. Translation: CAWSARTGNAFF.